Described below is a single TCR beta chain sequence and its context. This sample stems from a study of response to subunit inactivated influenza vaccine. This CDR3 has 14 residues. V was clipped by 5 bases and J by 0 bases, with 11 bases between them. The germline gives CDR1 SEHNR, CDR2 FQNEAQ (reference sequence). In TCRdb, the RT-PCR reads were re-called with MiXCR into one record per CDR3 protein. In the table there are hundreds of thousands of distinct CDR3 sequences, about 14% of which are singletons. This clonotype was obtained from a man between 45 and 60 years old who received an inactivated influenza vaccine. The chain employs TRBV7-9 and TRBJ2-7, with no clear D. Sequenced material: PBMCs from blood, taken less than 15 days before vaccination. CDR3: CASSPDPNSYEQYF. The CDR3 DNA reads TGTGCCAGCAGCCCTGATCCCAACTCCTACGAGCAGTACTTC. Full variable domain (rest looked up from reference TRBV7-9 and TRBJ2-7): DTGVSQNPRHKITKRGQNVTFRCDPISEHNRLYWYRQTLGQGPEFLTYFQNEAQLEKSRLLSDRFSAERPKGSFSTLEIQRTEQGDSAMYLCASSPDPNSYEQYFGPGTRLTVT.